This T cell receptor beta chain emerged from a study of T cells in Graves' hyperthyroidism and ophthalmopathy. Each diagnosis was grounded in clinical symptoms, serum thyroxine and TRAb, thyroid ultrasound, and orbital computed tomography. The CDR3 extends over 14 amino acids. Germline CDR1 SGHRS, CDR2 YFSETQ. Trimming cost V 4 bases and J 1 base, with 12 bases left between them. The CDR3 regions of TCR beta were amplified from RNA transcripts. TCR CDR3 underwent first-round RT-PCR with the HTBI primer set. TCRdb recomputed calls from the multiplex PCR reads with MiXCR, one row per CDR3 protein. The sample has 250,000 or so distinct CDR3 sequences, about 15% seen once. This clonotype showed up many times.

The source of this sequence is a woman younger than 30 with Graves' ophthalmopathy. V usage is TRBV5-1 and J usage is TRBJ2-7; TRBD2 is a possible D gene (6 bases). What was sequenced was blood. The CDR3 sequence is CASSGGSGSYEQYF. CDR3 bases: TGCGCCAGCAGCGGAGGTAGCGGATCCTACGAGCAGTACTTC.